The entry below describes one T cell receptor beta chain. Its antigen is currently unknown. These data come from a study of Tregs in tolerant kidney transplant recipients. General study findings and limits: No direct test of biological reproducibility was done here. Antigen-driven expansion was suggested because donor-specific Tregs expanded more than all Tregs in tolerant patients. Few patients were studied, so findings need validation in larger groups.

The nonmyeloablative bone marrow transplants came from related graft donors, with transient mixed chimerism. Unstimulated regulatory T cells (CD4+CD25+CD127-), CD4+CD25- non-regulatory cells, CD4 and CD8 cells were FACS-sorted from thawed PBMCs. Profiled with immunoSEQ multiplex PCR; TCRdb holds only in-frame clones, not every one. Of more than 90,000 clones listed, under 95% are singletons. J gave up 1 base and V 6 bases, and 3 bases lay outside the gene matches. The germline V gene encodes CDR1 ENHRY and CDR2 SYGVKD. The CDR3 loop spans 14 amino acids. The chain joins TRBV10-3 to TRBJ1-1; the match to TRBD1 covers 9 bases. The receptor was isolated from a human patient who received a combined kidney and bone marrow transplant. Some T cells may originate from the graft donor. The material sequenced was CD4+ T cells from blood (PBMCs), taken 12 months after the transplant. CDR3 sequence reads: CAIRGQGGNTEAFF. CDR3 in DNA: TGTGCCATCAGGGGACAGGGTGGGAACACTGAAGCTTTCTTT.